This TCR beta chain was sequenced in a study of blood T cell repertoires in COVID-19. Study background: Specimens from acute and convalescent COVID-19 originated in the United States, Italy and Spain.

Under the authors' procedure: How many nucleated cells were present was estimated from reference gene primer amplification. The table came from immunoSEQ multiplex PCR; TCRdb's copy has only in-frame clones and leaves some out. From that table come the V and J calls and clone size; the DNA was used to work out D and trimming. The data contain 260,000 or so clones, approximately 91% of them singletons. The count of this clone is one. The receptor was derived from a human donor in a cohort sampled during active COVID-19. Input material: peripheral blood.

For the CDR3, the DNA is TGTGCCTCAAAGGGAGACAGGGGCACAGATACGCAGTATTTT. Its protein product is CASKGDRGTDTQYF. The rearrangement uses TRBV27 and TRBJ2-3, with TRBD1 matching over 7 bases. The ends lost 11 bases at V and 1 base at J; junction bases unmatched: 9. Germline V gives CDR1 MNHEY, CDR2 SMNVEV (reference sequence). The CDR3 is made up of 14 amino acids.